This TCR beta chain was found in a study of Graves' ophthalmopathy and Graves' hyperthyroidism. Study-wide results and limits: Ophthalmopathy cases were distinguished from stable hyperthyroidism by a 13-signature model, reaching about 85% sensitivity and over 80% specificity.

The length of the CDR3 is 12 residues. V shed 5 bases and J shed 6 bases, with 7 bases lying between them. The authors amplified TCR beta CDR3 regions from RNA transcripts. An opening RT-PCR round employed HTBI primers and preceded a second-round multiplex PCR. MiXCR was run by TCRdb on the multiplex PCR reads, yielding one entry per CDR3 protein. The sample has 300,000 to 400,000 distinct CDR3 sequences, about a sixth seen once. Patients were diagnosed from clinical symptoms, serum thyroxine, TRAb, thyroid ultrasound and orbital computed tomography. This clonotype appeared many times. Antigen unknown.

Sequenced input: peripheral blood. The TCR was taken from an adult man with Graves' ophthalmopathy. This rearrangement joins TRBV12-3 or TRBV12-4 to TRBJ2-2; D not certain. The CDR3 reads CASSHSAGELFF. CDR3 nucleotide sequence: TGTGCCAGCAGTCACAGTGCCGGGGAGCTGTTTTTT.